The clone carrying this T cell receptor beta chain turned up a few times. What it recognizes is unknown. Findings and caveats of the study: Whole repertoires were not studied in the larger cohort, only one V-J beta rearrangement.

Purified naive CD4+ T cells were depleted of CD25+ Tregs. TCRdb redid the calling of the 5' RACE reads with MiXCR, one entry per CDR3 protein. Of fewer than 60,000 distinct CDR3 sequences in the sample, around 28% were seen once. This CDR3 has 16 residues. Trimming cost V 11 bases and J 1 base, with 21 bases left between them. Germline V lookup: CDR1 MNHNS, CDR2 SASEGT. Specimen: naive CD4+ T cells sorted from blood. Subset of the sample: naive CD4+ T cells, CD4+CD45RA+CD25-. The chain carries TRBV6-1 and TRBJ1-5; D may be TRBD1 (6 bases). The sequence was collected from a female donor with breast cancer. The CDR3 nucleotides are TGTGCCGCCACAGGGTCTTTGGGGTGGAGCAATCAGCCCCAGCATTTT. Its protein product is CAATGSLGWSNQPQHF.